This T cell receptor (beta chain) emerged from a study of T cells in Graves' hyperthyroidism and ophthalmopathy. This CDR3 region has 15 residues. Germline CDR1 reads SGHRS; CDR2 reads YFSETQ. V gave up 0 bases and J gave up 5 bases; unmatched junction bases: 5. This clonotype was counted ten times or more. Stability of Graves' hyperthyroidism was defined as absent ophthalmopathy progression within 18 months. The patients, who ranged from 18 to 65 in age, presented with newly diagnosed hyperthyroidism lasting under 2 months. Each diagnosis was grounded in clinical symptoms, serum thyroxine and TRAb, thyroid ultrasound, and orbital computed tomography. The authors took PBMCs from 8 to 10 ml fresh peripheral blood. Authors of the study amplified TCR beta CDR3 regions from RNA transcripts. A first-round RT-PCR of the TCR CDR3 used the HTBI primer set. TCRdb redid the calling of the multiplex PCR reads with MiXCR, one entry per CDR3 protein. Of approximately 590,000 distinct CDR3 sequences detected, 15% to 19% appear once; the ten largest clones hold approximately 7.4%.

The receptor comes from a woman in her twenties or thirties with Graves' hyperthyroidism. This chain joins TRBV5-1 and TRBJ2-7; 10 positions agree with TRBD2. The sequencing sample was made of blood. Here the CDR3 reads CASSLASGSRNEQYF. The CDR3 nucleotides are TGCGCCAGCAGCTTGGCTAGCGGGAGCAGGAACGAGCAGTACTTC.